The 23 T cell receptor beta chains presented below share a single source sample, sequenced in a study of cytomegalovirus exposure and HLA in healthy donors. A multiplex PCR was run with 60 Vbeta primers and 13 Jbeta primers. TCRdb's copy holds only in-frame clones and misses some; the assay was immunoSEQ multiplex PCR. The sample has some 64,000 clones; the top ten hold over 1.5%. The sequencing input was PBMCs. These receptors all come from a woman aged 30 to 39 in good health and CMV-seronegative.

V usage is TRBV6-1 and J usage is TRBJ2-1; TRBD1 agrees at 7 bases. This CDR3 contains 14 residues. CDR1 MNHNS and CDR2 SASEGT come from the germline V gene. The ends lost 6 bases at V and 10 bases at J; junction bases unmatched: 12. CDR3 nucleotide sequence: TGTGCCAGCAGCGTCAGGGGGAGAACACGCGAGCAGTTCTTC. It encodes CASSVRGRTREQFF.

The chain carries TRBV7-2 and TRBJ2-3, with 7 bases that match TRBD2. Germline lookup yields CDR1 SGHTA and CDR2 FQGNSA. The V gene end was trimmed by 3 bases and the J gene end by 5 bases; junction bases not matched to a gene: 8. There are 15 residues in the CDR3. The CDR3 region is CASSLRSGARDTQYF. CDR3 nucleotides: TGTGCCAGCAGCTTGCGGAGCGGGGCACGAGATACGCAGTATTTT.

CDR3 in DNA: TGCGCCAGCAGCCAAGAGTTCCAGAATGAAAAACTGTTTTTT. Its protein is CASSQEFQNEKLFF. This chain joins TRBV4-1 and TRBJ1-4, with D unclear. V was clipped by 0 bases and J by 5 bases, with 7 bases between them. Germline CDR1 and CDR2: MGHRA and YSYEKL. The CDR3 runs to 14 residues.

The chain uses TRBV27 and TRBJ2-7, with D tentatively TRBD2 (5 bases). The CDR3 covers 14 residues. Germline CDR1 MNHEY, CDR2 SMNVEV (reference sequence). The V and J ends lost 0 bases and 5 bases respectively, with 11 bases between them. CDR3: CASSLSVTGDEQYF. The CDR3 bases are TGTGCCAGCAGTTTATCGGTGACCGGGGACGAGCAGTACTTC.

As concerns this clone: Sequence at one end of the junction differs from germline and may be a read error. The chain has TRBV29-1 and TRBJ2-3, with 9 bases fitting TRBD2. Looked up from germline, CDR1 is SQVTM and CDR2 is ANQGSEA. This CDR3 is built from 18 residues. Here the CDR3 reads CSGEGWEAGGTSTDTQYF. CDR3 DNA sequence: TGCAGCGGTGAAGGGTGGGAGGCGGGAGGGACTAGCACAGATACGCAGTATTTT.

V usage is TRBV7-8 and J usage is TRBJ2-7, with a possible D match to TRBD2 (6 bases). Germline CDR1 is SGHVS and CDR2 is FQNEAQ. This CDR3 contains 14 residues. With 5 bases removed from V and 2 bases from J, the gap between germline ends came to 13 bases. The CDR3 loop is CASSPPRGPYEQYF. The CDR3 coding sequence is TGTGCCAGCAGCCCCCCGCGGGGACCCTACGAGCAGTACTTC.

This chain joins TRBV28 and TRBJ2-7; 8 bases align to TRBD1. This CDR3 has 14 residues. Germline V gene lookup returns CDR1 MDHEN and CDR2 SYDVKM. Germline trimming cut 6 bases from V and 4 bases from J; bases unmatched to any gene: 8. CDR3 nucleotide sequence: TGTGCCAGCAGAAACGACAGGGGCTTATACGAGCAGTACTTC. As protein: CASRNDRGLYEQYF.

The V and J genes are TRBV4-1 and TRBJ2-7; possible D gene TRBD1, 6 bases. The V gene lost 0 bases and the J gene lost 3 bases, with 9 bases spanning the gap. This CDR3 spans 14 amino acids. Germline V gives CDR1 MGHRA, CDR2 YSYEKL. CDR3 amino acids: CASSQDTGIYEQYF. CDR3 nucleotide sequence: TGCGCCAGCAGCCAAGATACAGGGATCTACGAGCAGTACTTC.

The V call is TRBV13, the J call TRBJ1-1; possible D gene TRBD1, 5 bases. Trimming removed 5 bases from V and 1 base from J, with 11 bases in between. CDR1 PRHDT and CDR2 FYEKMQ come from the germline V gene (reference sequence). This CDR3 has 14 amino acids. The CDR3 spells CASSLTDRNTEAFF. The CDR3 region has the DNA TGTGCCAGCAGCCTTACCGACAGGAACACTGAAGCTTTCTTT.

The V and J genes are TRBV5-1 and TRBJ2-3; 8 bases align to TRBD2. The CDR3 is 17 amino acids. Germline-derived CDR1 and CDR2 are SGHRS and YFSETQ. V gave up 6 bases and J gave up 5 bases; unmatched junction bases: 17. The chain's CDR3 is CASNRGNGRAGGDTQYF. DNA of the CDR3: TGCGCCAGCAACCGAGGTAACGGGAGGGCCGGGGGAGATACGCAGTATTTT.

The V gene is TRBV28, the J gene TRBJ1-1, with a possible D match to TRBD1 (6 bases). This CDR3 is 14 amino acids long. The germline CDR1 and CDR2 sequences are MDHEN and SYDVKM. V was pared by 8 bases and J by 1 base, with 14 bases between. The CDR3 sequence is CASFEGHPNTEAFF. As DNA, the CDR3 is TGTGCCAGCTTTGAGGGACATCCGAACACTGAAGCTTTCTTT.

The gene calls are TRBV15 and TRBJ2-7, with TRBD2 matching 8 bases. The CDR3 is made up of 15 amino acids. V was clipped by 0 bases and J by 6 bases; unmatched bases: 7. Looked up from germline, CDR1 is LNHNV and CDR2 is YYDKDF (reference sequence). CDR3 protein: CATSREGTSDFEQYF. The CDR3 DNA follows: TGTGCCACCAGCAGAGAGGGGACTAGTGACTTCGAGCAGTACTTC.

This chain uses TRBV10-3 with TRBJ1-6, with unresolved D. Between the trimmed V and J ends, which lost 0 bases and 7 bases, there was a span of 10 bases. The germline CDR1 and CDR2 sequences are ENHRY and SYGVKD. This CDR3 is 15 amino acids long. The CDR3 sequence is CAISESTRPNSPLHF. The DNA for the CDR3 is TGTGCCATCAGTGAGTCGACTCGCCCCAATTCACCCCTCCACTTT.

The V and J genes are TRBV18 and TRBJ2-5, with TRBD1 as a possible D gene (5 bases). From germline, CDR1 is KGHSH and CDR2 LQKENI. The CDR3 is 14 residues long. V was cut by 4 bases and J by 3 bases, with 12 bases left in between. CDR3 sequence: CASSRSRGEETQYF. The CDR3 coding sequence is TGTGCCAGCTCACGGTCTAGGGGTGAAGAGACCCAGTACTTC.

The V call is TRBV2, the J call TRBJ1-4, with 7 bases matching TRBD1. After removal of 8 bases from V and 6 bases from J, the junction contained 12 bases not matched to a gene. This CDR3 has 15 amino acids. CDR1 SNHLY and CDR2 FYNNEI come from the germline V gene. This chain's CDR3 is CASRLRQGLDEKLFF. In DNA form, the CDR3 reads TGTGCCAGCCGTCTCCGACAGGGTTTGGATGAAAAACTGTTTTTT.

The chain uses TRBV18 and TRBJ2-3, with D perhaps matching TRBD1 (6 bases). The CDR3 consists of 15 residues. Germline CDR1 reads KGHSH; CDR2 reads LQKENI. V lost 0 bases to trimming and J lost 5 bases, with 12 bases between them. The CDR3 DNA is TGTGCCAGCTCACCACCGAGGGAAGGGGGAGATACGCAGTATTTT. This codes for CASSPPREGGDTQYF. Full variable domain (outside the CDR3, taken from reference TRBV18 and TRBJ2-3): NAGVMQNPRHLVRRRGQEARLRCSPMKGHSHVYWYRQLPEEGLKFMVYLQKENIIDESGMPKERFSAEFPKEGPSILRIQQVVRGDSAAYFCASSPPREGGDTQYFGPGTRLTVL.

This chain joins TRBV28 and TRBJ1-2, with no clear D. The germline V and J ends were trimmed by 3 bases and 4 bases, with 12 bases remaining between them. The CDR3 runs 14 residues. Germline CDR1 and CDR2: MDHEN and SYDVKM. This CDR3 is CASSFPGGGYGYTF. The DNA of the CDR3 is TGTGCCAGCAGTTTCCCCGGAGGAGGCTATGGCTACACCTTC.

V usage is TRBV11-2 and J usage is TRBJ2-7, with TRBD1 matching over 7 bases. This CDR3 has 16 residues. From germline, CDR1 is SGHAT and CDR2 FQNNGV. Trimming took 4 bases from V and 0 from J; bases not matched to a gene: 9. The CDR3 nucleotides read TGTGCCAGCAGCTACCGGGACAGTAGAAGCTCCTACGAGCAGTACTTC. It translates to CASSYRDSRSSYEQYF.

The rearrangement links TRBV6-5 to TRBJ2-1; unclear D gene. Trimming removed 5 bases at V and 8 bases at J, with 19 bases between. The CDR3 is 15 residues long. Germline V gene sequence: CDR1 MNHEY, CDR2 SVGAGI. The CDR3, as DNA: TGTGCCAGCAGTCCCCTGGCGGCTGAGCTCTATGAGCAGTTCTTC. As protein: CASSPLAAELYEQFF.

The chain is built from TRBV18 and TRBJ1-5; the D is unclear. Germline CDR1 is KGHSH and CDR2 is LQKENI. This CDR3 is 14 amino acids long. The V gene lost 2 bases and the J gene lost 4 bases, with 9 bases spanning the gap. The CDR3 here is CASSPSSGNQPQHF. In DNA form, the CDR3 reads TGTGCCAGCTCACCATCTTCGGGAAATCAGCCCCAGCATTTT.

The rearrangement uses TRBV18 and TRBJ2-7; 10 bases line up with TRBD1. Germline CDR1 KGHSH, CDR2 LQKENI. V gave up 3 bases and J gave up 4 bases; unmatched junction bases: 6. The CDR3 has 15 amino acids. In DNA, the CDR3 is TGTGCCAGCTCACCGGCAGGACAGGGGGTGTACGAGCAGTACTTC. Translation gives CASSPAGQGVYEQYF.

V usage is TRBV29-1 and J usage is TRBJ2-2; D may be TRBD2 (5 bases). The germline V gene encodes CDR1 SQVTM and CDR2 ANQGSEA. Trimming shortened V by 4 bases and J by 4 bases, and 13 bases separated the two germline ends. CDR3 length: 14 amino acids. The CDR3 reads CSVGPGGSTGELFF. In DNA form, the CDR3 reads TGCAGCGTTGGCCCAGGTGGGAGCACCGGGGAGCTGTTTTTT.

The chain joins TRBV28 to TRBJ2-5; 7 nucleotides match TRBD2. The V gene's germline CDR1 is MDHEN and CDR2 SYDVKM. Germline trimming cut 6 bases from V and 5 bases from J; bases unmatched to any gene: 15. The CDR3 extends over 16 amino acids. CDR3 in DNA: TGTGCCAGCAGGGAGGGCTTTATCTATAGCGGGGAGACCCAGTACTTC. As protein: CASREGFIYSGETQYF.